The rows below give T cell receptor beta chains drawn from one sample of a study of blood T cell repertoires in COVID-19. The data were produced by immunoSEQ multiplex PCR, yet TCRdb's version contains in-frame clones alone and is incomplete. The sample has about 260,000 clones, 70% to 90% seen once. The specimen was peripheral blood. The receptors derive from a man younger than 30 with active or convalescent COVID-19. The conserved cysteine and the conserved F or W are not part of the CDR3 here.

v_gene: TRBV9
j_gene: TRBJ2-5
CDR3aa: ASSGLAQQETQY

v_gene: TRBV5-1
j_gene: TRBJ1-1
CDR3aa: ASNTGWKRRTF

v_gene: TRBV9
j_gene: TRBJ2-7
CDR3aa: ASSYTGGGEQY

v_gene: TRBV6-5
j_gene: TRBJ1-2
CDR3aa: ASGNRDRGYGYT

v_gene: TRBV4-2
j_gene: TRBJ1-4
CDR3aa: ASSPYGQGNEKLF

v_gene: TRBV15
j_gene: TRBJ2-5
CDR3aa: ATSRGGGLGETQY

v_gene: TRBV5-6
j_gene: TRBJ2-7
CDR3aa: ASSFFVQGREQY

v_gene: TRBV7-2
j_gene: TRBJ1-1
CDR3aa: ASSLTLKQPMNTEAF

v_gene: TRBV24-1
j_gene: TRBJ2-7
CDR3aa: ATSEDEGLAARSYEQY

v_gene: TRBV6-1
j_gene: TRBJ2-2
CDR3aa: ASSELALWTGELF

v_gene: TRBV30
j_gene: TRBJ2-2
CDR3aa: AWSTLAAYTGELF

v_gene: TRBV5-1
j_gene: TRBJ2-3
CDR3aa: ASSILGSGSTDTQY

v_gene: TRBV4-1
j_gene: TRBJ1-3
CDR3aa: ASRPTGFGNTIY

v_gene: TRBV4-1
j_gene: TRBJ1-1
CDR3aa: ASSRPVQGEAF

v_gene: TRBV18
j_gene: TRBJ1-2
CDR3aa: ASSPPGETNYGYT

v_gene: TRBV7-6
j_gene: TRBJ2-7
CDR3aa: ASSLGQGATYEQY

v_gene: TRBV4-2
j_gene: TRBJ2-3
CDR3aa: ASSQEYTGGPTDTQY

v_gene: TRBV7-8
j_gene: TRBJ2-3
CDR3aa: ASSFIAGGTDTQY

v_gene: TRBV5-1
j_gene: TRBJ2-2
CDR3aa: ASSPLAGDTGELF

v_gene: TRBV5-1
j_gene: TRBJ1-2
CDR3aa: ASIADAGGYT

v_gene: TRBV6-5
j_gene: TRBJ1-2
CDR3aa: ASSTDRGVYGYT

v_gene: TRBV6-5
j_gene: TRBJ2-6
CDR3aa: ASRAQGTGANVLT

v_gene: TRBV5-1
j_gene: TRBJ2-7
CDR3aa: ASKIDMDSYEQY

v_gene: TRBV6-5
j_gene: TRBJ2-7
CDR3aa: ASSPGEYEQY

v_gene: TRBV25-1
j_gene: TRBJ2-2
CDR3aa: ASSEFGSGELF

v_gene: TRBV5-1
j_gene: TRBJ2-3
CDR3aa: ASSASTGGSTDTQY

v_gene: TRBV27
j_gene: TRBJ1-5
CDR3aa: ASSRTGSGSQPQH

v_gene: TRBV28
j_gene: TRBJ1-1
CDR3aa: ASSFPWSGDTEAF

v_gene: TRBV7-9
j_gene: TRBJ2-1
CDR3aa: ASSLEKGTGVEQF

v_gene: TRBV16
j_gene: TRBJ1-6
CDR3aa: ASSPSWGESSPLH

v_gene: TRBV5-4
j_gene: TRBJ2-7
CDR3aa: ASSLAGVSYEQY

v_gene: TRBV5-1
j_gene: TRBJ1-2
CDR3aa: ASRGQGTVGYT

v_gene: TRBV11-2
j_gene: TRBJ1-2
CDR3aa: ASTGTSVYGYT

v_gene: TRBV7-8
j_gene: TRBJ1-4
CDR3aa: ASSLVWRDRATNEKLF

v_gene: TRBV19
j_gene: TRBJ2-7
CDR3aa: ASTGGGPAYEQY

v_gene: TRBV6-2/TRBV6-3
j_gene: TRBJ2-5
CDR3aa: ASSYDTGGQETQY

v_gene: TRBV28
j_gene: TRBJ2-7
CDR3aa: ASSRGTENEQY

v_gene: TRBV12-3/TRBV12-4
j_gene: TRBJ1-1
CDR3aa: ASSLRGTEAF

v_gene: TRBV5-4
j_gene: TRBJ2-4
CDR3aa: ASSSRDRANIQY

v_gene: TRBV7-8
j_gene: TRBJ2-1
CDR3aa: ASSTQVRTRQF

v_gene: TRBV9
j_gene: TRBJ2-3
CDR3aa: ASLDRGTDTQY

v_gene: TRBV6-1
j_gene: TRBJ2-1
CDR3aa: ATSNGNEQF

v_gene: TRBV12-3/TRBV12-4
j_gene: TRBJ2-3
CDR3aa: ASSLLAPDTQY

v_gene: TRBV19
j_gene: TRBJ2-6
CDR3aa: ASSISKGPVLT

v_gene: TRBV6-4
j_gene: TRBJ1-5
CDR3aa: ASPKSRPVPQH

v_gene: TRBV2
j_gene: TRBJ1-1
CDR3aa: ASSSRQGETEAF

v_gene: TRBV28
j_gene: TRBJ1-2
CDR3aa: ASSQDGGGPLGYT

v_gene: TRBV9
j_gene: TRBJ1-3
CDR3aa: ASSVGGGSGNTIY

v_gene: TRBV5-1
j_gene: TRBJ2-1
CDR3aa: ASSLVPVEANEQF

v_gene: TRBV27
j_gene: TRBJ1-2
CDR3aa: ASSSLPGTANYGYT

v_gene: TRBV5-1
j_gene: TRBJ2-1
CDR3aa: ASSLAMTGGYNEQF

v_gene: TRBV30
j_gene: TRBJ2-7
CDR3aa: ASTRDFSAYEQY